A selection of T cell receptor beta chains follows, all from one sample in a study of T cell responses to AZD1222 COVID-19 vaccine. Clones were sequenced by immunoSEQ multiplex PCR, and TCRdb holds only the in-frame ones, with some missing. The sample shows 100,000 or so clones, roughly 87% of them seen only once. Sample: peripheral blood, taken on day 0 of AZD1222 vaccination. The receptors stem from an adult in good health. The CDR3 runs from the conserved cysteine through the conserved F or W. D genes are given only for firm matches. Only some rows state a clone size, as once, few, many or a class for expanded clones.

>TRBV5-8|-|TRBD1|TRBJ1-5
CASSSGTGGGSQPQHF
TGTGCCAGCAGCTCGGGGACAGGGGGAGGTAGTCAGCCCCAGCATTTT
>TRBV11-2|-|-|TRBJ2-3
CASSLGADFSTDTQYF
TGTGCCAGCAGCCTGGGGGCAGACTTCAGCACAGATACGCAGTATTTT
>TRBV11-2|-|TRBD1|TRBJ1-1
CASSQYRGAEAFF
TGTGCCAGCAGCCAATACAGGGGCGCTGAAGCTTTCTTT
>TRBV18|-|-|TRBJ1-6
CASSPPSLGGNSPLHF
TGTGCCAGCTCACCACCATCCCTAGGGGGGAATTCACCCCTCCACTTT
>TRBV6-5|-|-|TRBJ2-1
CASSYGNYNEQFF
TGTGCCAGCAGTTACGGGAACTACAATGAGCAGTTCTTC
>TRBV18|-|TRBD1|TRBJ1-2
CASSNTGVANYGYTF
TGTGCCAGCTCAAATACAGGGGTAGCTAACTATGGCTACACCTTC
>TRBV19|-|-|TRBJ2-2
CASSTRLQYTGELFF
TGTGCCAGTAGTACGAGACTTCAATACACCGGGGAGCTGTTTTTT
>TRBV19|once|TRBD1|TRBJ1-1
CASSIMGGGADTEAFF
TGTGCCAGTAGTATTATGGGAGGGGGCGCGGACACTGAAGCTTTCTTT
>TRBV6-5|once|TRBD1|TRBJ1-1
CASSYPGTGSNTEAFF
TGTGCCAGCAGTTACCCTGGGACAGGCTCGAACACTGAAGCTTTCTTT
>TRBV7-2|-|-|TRBJ1-2
CASSLALKRSGGYTF
TGTGCCAGCAGCTTAGCGCTAAAGAGGTCCGGGGGCTACACCTTC
>TRBV5-4|-|-|TRBJ1-2
CASSRGQGGYTF
TGTGCCAGCAGCAGGGGCCAAGGGGGCTACACCTTC
>TRBV3-1/TRBV3-2|-|-|TRBJ1-1
CASSHPDGEAFF
TGTGCCAGCAGCCACCCAGACGGTGAAGCTTTCTTT
>TRBV7-8|-|TRBD1|TRBJ1-5
CASSLNQGAGQPQHF
TGTGCCAGCAGCTTAAATCAGGGGGCAGGTCAGCCCCAGCATTTT
>TRBV4-1|-|-|TRBJ2-6
CASSQGWGANVLTF
TGCGCCAGCAGCCAAGGATGGGGTGCCAACGTCCTGACTTTC
>TRBV4-1|-|TRBD1|TRBJ2-7
CASSQEFRSQGDEQYF
TGCGCCAGCAGCCAAGAATTCCGTTCACAGGGGGACGAGCAGTACTTC
>TRBV28|-|-|TRBJ1-6
CASSVLQGNNSPLHF
TGTGCCAGCAGTGTCCTGCAGGGGAACAATTCACCCCTCCACTTT
>TRBV19|once|TRBD2|TRBJ2-2
CASRSPSGRTNTGELFF
TGTGCCAGTAGGAGCCCTAGCGGGAGGACGAACACCGGGGAGCTGTTTTTT
>TRBV6-2/TRBV6-3|-|-|TRBJ2-7
CASSYYRADNEQYF
TGTGCCAGCAGTTACTACAGGGCGGATAACGAGCAGTACTTC
>TRBV29-1|-|TRBD1|TRBJ1-1
CSVGQGGNTEAFF
TGCAGCGTCGGACAGGGAGGTAACACTGAAGCTTTCTTT
>TRBV29-1|-|TRBD1|TRBJ1-1
CSVRGRVNTEAFF
TGCAGCGTGAGGGGGCGAGTGAACACTGAAGCTTTCTTT
>TRBV9|-|-|TRBJ2-3
CASSVFPGTDTQYF
TGTGCCAGCAGCGTATTTCCTGGCACAGATACGCAGTATTTT
>TRBV9|-|-|TRBJ1-2
CASSVSLPNYGYTF
TGTGCCAGCAGCGTTTCTTTGCCTAACTATGGCTACACCTTC
>TRBV7-8|-|-|TRBJ2-3
CASSSAGGRVTDTQYF
TGTGCCAGCAGCTCAGCTGGGGGCCGGGTCACAGATACGCAGTATTTT
>TRBV4-3|-|TRBD2|TRBJ2-3
CASSPSSGGRYTQYF
TGCGCCAGCAGCCCTTCCTCCGGCGGGAGATATACGCAGTATTTT
>TRBV18|-|-|TRBJ1-3
CASSPYLGSIQGESGNTIYF
TGTGCCAGCTCACCATACCTTGGCAGTATACAGGGTGAATCTGGAAACACCATATATTTT
>TRBV4-2|-|-|TRBJ1-1
CASSQDGDGNTEAFF
TGTGCCAGCAGCCAAGATGGGGACGGGAACACTGAAGCTTTCTTT
>TRBV9|-|TRBD1|TRBJ1-5
CASSDGTAGQPQHF
TGTGCCAGCAGCGACGGGACAGCGGGTCAGCCCCAGCATTTT
>TRBV4-3|few|TRBD2|TRBJ2-1
CASSQEGNGLALNEQFF
TGCGCCAGCAGCCAAGAGGGGAACGGACTAGCGCTCAATGAGCAGTTCTTC
>TRBV11-2|-|-|TRBJ2-1
CASSSLLASPNEQFF
TGTGCCAGCAGCTCCCTCCTAGCATCACCAAATGAGCAGTTCTTC
>TRBV9|-|-|TRBJ2-5
CASSVGVGKYQETQYF
TGTGCCAGCAGCGTAGGGGTCGGGAAGTACCAAGAGACCCAGTACTTC
>TRBV7-7|-|TRBD1|TRBJ1-4
CASSLDRGEKLFF
TGTGCTAGCAGCTTAGACAGGGGAGAAAAACTGTTTTTT
>TRBV19|-|-|TRBJ2-5
CASSIRYQETQYF
TGTGCCAGTAGTATTCGATACCAAGAGACCCAGTACTTC
>TRBV29-1|-|TRBD1|TRBJ2-5
CSAGQGVGQETQYF
TGCAGCGCCGGACAGGGGGTAGGCCAAGAGACCCAGTACTTC
>TRBV4-1|-|-|TRBJ1-5
CASSPLGGQARANQPQHF
TGCGCCAGCAGCCCCCTCGGGGGTCAGGCCCGGGCGAATCAGCCCCAGCATTTT
>TRBV7-3|-|TRBD2|TRBJ2-3
CASSPHGSGGPTDTQYF
TGTGCCAGCAGCCCCCATGGTAGCGGGGGGCCCACAGATACGCAGTATTTT
>TRBV27|-|-|TRBJ2-3
CASSIAGLDTQYF
TGTGCCAGCAGTATAGCAGGGTTAGATACGCAGTATTTT
>TRBV11-3|-|-|TRBJ1-1
CASSVYGTVNTEAFF
TGTGCCAGCAGCGTCTACGGGACGGTGAACACTGAAGCTTTCTTT
>TRBV7-2|-|TRBD1|TRBJ1-5
CASSREQGRSNQPQHF
TGTGCCAGCAGCCGTGAACAGGGGAGGAGCAATCAGCCCCAGCATTTT
>TRBV4-2|-|-|TRBJ1-1
CASSQPLGEKMNTEAFF
TGTGCCAGCAGCCAACCCCTGGGGGAGAAGATGAACACTGAAGCTTTCTTT
>TRBV19|-|TRBD1|TRBJ1-2
CASSGWTGTAYGYTF
TGTGCCAGTAGTGGATGGACAGGAACCGCCTATGGCTACACCTTC
>TRBV11-2|-|TRBD1|TRBJ2-7
CASSSELDRGYYEQYF
TGTGCCAGCAGCTCAGAACTAGACAGGGGGTACTACGAGCAGTACTTC
>TRBV19|-|-|TRBJ1-4
CASSIRQGWEKLFF
TGTGCCAGTAGTATAAGGCAGGGCTGGGAAAAACTGTTTTTT
>TRBV2|-|-|TRBJ1-4
CASAARSSEKLFF
TGTGCCAGCGCGGCCCGTTCGAGTGAAAAACTGTTTTTT
>TRBV4-3|-|TRBD1|TRBJ1-1
CASSPGQGMEAFF
TGCGCCAGCAGCCCAGGACAGGGAATGGAGGCTTTCTTT
>TRBV11-2|-|-|TRBJ2-3
CASSFGIGGSRDTQYF
TGTGCCAGCAGCTTCGGAATCGGGGGATCAAGGGATACGCAGTATTTT
>TRBV19|-|TRBD1|TRBJ1-4
CASSTPGQGPEKLFF
TGTGCCAGTAGTACCCCGGGACAGGGACCTGAAAAACTGTTTTTT
>TRBV5-1|-|-|TRBJ2-3
CASSIVLDPDTQYF
TGCGCCAGCAGTATCGTCCTGGACCCAGATACGCAGTATTTT
>TRBV19|-|TRBD1|TRBJ2-5
CASSPDRVQETQYF
TGTGCCAGTAGTCCGGACAGGGTCCAAGAGACCCAGTACTTC